Listed below are T cell receptor beta chains from one sample, sequenced in a study of T cells after yellow fever vaccination. TCRdb called the 5' RACE reads again in MiXCR, with one record for every CDR3 protein. The data hold some 320,000 distinct CDR3 sequences, with 8.7% observed a single time. The sample in question was PBMCs, obtained on the day of the first yellow fever vaccination. The receptors here all came from a man aged 18 to 30 who received the YFV17D yellow fever vaccine. CDR3s include the opening cysteine and the closing phenylalanine or tryptophan. The order of the fields is J gene, clone size, D gene, V gene, CDR3 DNA, CDR3 protein. The D gene is left open where the match is weak. A row's size may be missing; if present it is once, few, many or a size class.

TRBJ2-5 - - TRBV3-1 TGTGCCAGCAGCCATCTCCAAGAGACCCAGTACTTC CASSHLQETQYF
TRBJ2-5 few TRBD2 TRBV14 TGTGCCAGCAGCCAACGCAGGGAGGGAGAGACCCAGTACTTC CASSQRREGETQYF
TRBJ2-3 many - TRBV7-7 TGTGCCAGCAGCTTAGCGGGAACTAGCACAGATACGCAGTATTTT CASSLAGTSTDTQYF
TRBJ2-5 - - TRBV5-1 TGCGCCAGCAGCTTGGTGGCAACTCAAGAGACCCAGTACTTC CASSLVATQETQYF
TRBJ2-7 medium-sized - TRBV7-8 TGTGCCAGCAGCTTAGCGCTCGACCCCTCGGGCTACGAGCAGTACTTC CASSLALDPSGYEQYF
TRBJ2-3 many TRBD2 TRBV6-5 TGTGCCAGCAGTTATTCGGGGGGGCCAGGCACAGATACGCAGTATTTT CASSYSGGPGTDTQYF
TRBJ2-3 few - TRBV3-1 TGTGCCAGCAGCCACCGATATACGCAGTATTTT CASSHRYTQYF
TRBJ1-2 few - TRBV4-1 TGCGCCAGCAGCCAAGAAAGGATGGGCGGCTACACCTTC CASSQERMGGYTF
TRBJ2-2 - - TRBV11-3 TGTGCCAGCGGGACGAACACCGGGGAGCTGTTTTTT CASGTNTGELFF
TRBJ2-1 many - TRBV12-3/TRBV12-4 TGTGCCAGCAGTTTGAACAACGCCATCCGGCAGTTCTTC CASSLNNAIRQFF
TRBJ1-4 few TRBD1 TRBV5-4 TGTGCCAGCAGCTCCCCGCAGGGGGCTGATGAAAAACTGTTTTTT CASSSPQGADEKLFF
TRBJ2-7 - - TRBV5-6 TGTGCCAGGGGCCTCGGGGTCAACTACGAGCAGTACTTC CARGLGVNYEQYF
TRBJ2-1 - TRBD2 TRBV7-7 TGTGCCAGCAGCCCCGGGACTAGCGGGGTGAATGAGCAGTTCTTC CASSPGTSGVNEQFF
TRBJ2-1 few TRBD2 TRBV12-3/TRBV12-4 TGTGCCAGCAGTCGACTAGCGGGGATAGACAATGAGCAGTTCTTC CASSRLAGIDNEQFF
TRBJ2-7 many TRBD2 TRBV11-2 TGTGCCAGCAGCCCCGGGACTAGCGGGTACGAGCAGTACTTC CASSPGTSGYEQYF
TRBJ2-3 many - TRBV27 TGTGCCAGCAGTTTGAAACGCACAGATACGCAGTATTTT CASSLKRTDTQYF
TRBJ2-2 few TRBD2 TRBV9 TGTGCCAGCAGCGTTACTAGCGGGGGGGCGTGGACCGGGGAGCTGTTTTTT CASSVTSGGAWTGELFF
TRBJ2-6 few - TRBV24-1 TGTGCCACCAGTGATCCAAGGGGAGATGGGGCCAACGTCCTGACTTTC CATSDPRGDGANVLTF
TRBJ2-2 few TRBD2 TRBV4-2 TGTGCCAGCAGCCAAGTCGGCGGGGGGCCGGCCACCGGGGAGCTGTTTTTT CASSQVGGGPATGELFF
TRBJ1-1 few - TRBV6-2/TRBV6-3 TGTGCCAGCAGTTTACTGGGCAGGACTGAAGCTTTCTTT CASSLLGRTEAFF
TRBJ2-2 few TRBD1 TRBV6-1 TGTGCCAGCAGCAACCGACAGGGGCGTATATCAGGCGGGGAGCTGTTTTTT CASSNRQGRISGGELFF
TRBJ2-3 - TRBD2 TRBV6-6 TGTGCCAGCAGTTTCGGACTAGCAGATACGCAGTATTTT CASSFGLADTQYF
TRBJ2-5 - - TRBV4-1 TGCGCCAGCAGCCAGGCTGTAGCGGTCGAGGCCCAGTACTTC CASSQAVAVEAQYF
TRBJ2-1 few TRBD1 TRBV5-1 TGCGCCAGCAGCCCGAGGACAGGGGCTATTAATGAGCAGTTCTTC CASSPRTGAINEQFF
TRBJ2-7 few TRBD1 TRBV7-2 TGTGCCAGCAGCGTCTACAGGGGACCCTACGAGCAGTACTTC CASSVYRGPYEQYF
TRBJ2-7 few TRBD1 TRBV19 TGTGCCAGTAGTAGCACCACCGGGACAGGGGCCTCCTACGAGCAGTACTTC CASSSTTGTGASYEQYF
TRBJ2-6 many - TRBV5-1 TGCGCCAGCAGCTTGGATGGGGGCGCTGGGGCCAACGTCCTGACTTTC CASSLDGGAGANVLTF
TRBJ2-7 - - TRBV11-1 TGTGCCAGCAGCCGGGGACCCCCGGAGCAGTACTTC CASSRGPPEQYF
TRBJ2-1 - - TRBV6-1 TGTGCCAGCAGCTCTGGCGGGGGCGTTTACAATGAGCAGTTCTTC CASSSGGGVYNEQFF